Presented here are 9 T cell receptor beta chains from one specimen sequenced in a study of blood T cells in healthy people across ages. Primed by a sample-barcoded 5' primer and a J-beta primer mix, a second PCR proceeded for 7 to 11 cycles. TCRdb called the 5' RACE reads again in MiXCR, with one record for every CDR3 protein. The repertoire holds about 1.8 million distinct CDR3 sequences, with around half as singletons. Material: blood. These receptors came from a middle-aged woman in good health.

V and J are TRBV6-2 or TRBV6-3 and TRBJ1-5; TRBD1 is a possible D gene (5 bases). This CDR3 is 15 amino acids long. V dropped 6 bases and J dropped 3 bases, with 15 bases sitting between them. The germline gives CDR1 MNHEY, CDR2 SVGEGT. CDR3 DNA: TGTGCCAGCAGGGCCGAGGGACGGGTCAATCAGCCCCAGCATTTT. Its translation is CASRAEGRVNQPQHF.

CDR3 sequence (DNA): TGCGCCAGCAGTGAAGGACAGACGAATTCACCCCTCCACTTT. It specifies CASSEGQTNSPLHF. The chain carries TRBV10-2 and TRBJ1-6; a possible D gene is TRBD1 (6 bases). Germline V gene lookup returns CDR1 WSHSY and CDR2 SAAADI. V lost 3 bases and J lost 7, with 10 bases in between. The CDR3 is made up of 14 amino acids.

The rearrangement joins TRBV12-3 or TRBV12-4 to TRBJ2-5; 10 nucleotides align to TRBD2. CDR3 size: 17 residues. Trimming took 0 bases from V and 4 from J; bases not matched to a gene: 8. The CDR3 DNA sequence: TGTGCCAGCAGTTTAGCGCTCGCTAGCGGGGGAGGAGAGACCCAGTACTTC. Amino acids: CASSLALASGGGETQYF.

The CDR3 region is CASSQFPTRSSYNEQFF. For the CDR3, the DNA is TGTGCCAGCAGCCAATTCCCGACTCGAAGCTCCTACAATGAGCAGTTCTTC. This chain uses TRBV4-2 with TRBJ2-1; D gene ambiguous. The CDR3 covers 17 residues. V gave up 2 bases and J gave up 0 bases, with 14 bases separating them. Looked up from germline, CDR1 is LGHNA and CDR2 is YNFKEQ.

The CDR3, as DNA: TGTGCCAGCAGTTTTAATAATCGGGCAGATACGCAGTATTTT. Amino acids: CASSFNNRADTQYF. The gene calls are TRBV12-3 or TRBV12-4 and TRBJ2-3, with D unresolved. V was pared by 3 bases and J by 4 bases, with 11 bases between. This CDR3 has 14 residues.

This clonotype was observed a few times. The V gene is TRBV29-1, the J gene TRBJ1-4; D gene ambiguous. Trimming left V 7 bases short and J 3 bases short, with 12 bases between. The CDR3 has 13 residues. Per the germline V gene, CDR1 is SQVTM and CDR2 is ANQGSEA. In DNA form, the CDR3 reads TGCAGCGCGTTTAGGGCGGCTAATGAAAAACTGTTTTTT. Translation: CSAFRAANEKLFF.

This clonotype came up a few times. This rearrangement joins TRBV28 to TRBJ2-6; D remains unclear. Trimming took off 1 base at V and 0 bases at J, with 10 bases between the two ends. The CDR3 has 17 amino acids. Germline CDR1 MDHEN, CDR2 SYDVKM. The CDR3 loop reads CASSLYRLNSGANVLTF. CDR3 nucleotides: TGTGCCAGCAGTTTATATCGGCTGAACTCTGGGGCCAACGTCCTGACTTTC.

The chain has TRBV18 and TRBJ2-1; no clear D gene. V was shortened by 3 bases and J by 3 bases, with 12 bases between the two germline ends. This CDR3 region has 15 residues. Germline CDR1 is KGHSH and CDR2 is LQKENI. The CDR3 nucleotides are TGTGCCAGCTCACCGCCGGCACAGAACTACAATGAGCAGTTCTTC. Protein sequence: CASSPPAQNYNEQFF.

The sample holds a few counts of this clonotype. DNA for the CDR3: TGTGCCAGCAGCGCTAGCGGGGGCCGGCAAGAGACCCAGTACTTC. Translating gives CASSASGGRQETQYF. The J gene is TRBJ2-5, the V gene TRBV28, with 10 bases aligning to TRBD2. This CDR3 region has 15 residues. The trim removed 6 bases at V and 2 bases at J, leaving 6 bases unmatched. Germline CDR1 is MDHEN and CDR2 is SYDVKM.